Below, 15 T cell receptor beta chains from the same sample are listed, as sequenced in a study of T cell clones after liver transplantation. Using immunoSEQ multiplex PCR, the repertoire was profiled, and TCRdb retains in-frame clones only, with some absent. This sample has 60,000 or so clones, with 71% found just once. Specimen: CD4+ T cells from blood, collected before liver transplant. Source of these receptors: a human donor who received a liver transplant.

The chain is built from TRBV6-6 and TRBJ2-7; TRBD1 aligns across 8 bases. Germline V gives CDR1 MNHNY, CDR2 SVGAGI (reference sequence). The junction had 7 bases not matched to a gene; V was cut back by 2 bases and J by 1 base. The CDR3 contains 16 residues. The CDR3 DNA follows: TGTGCCAGCAGTTACCGAGGGACAGGAAGTTCCTACGAGCAGTACTTC. Translating gives CASSYRGTGSSYEQYF.

By its share, this clone is medium-sized (0.01 to 0.1%). This sequence joins TRBV19 and TRBJ1-1; 10 nucleotides line up with TRBD1. Trimming took 6 bases from V and 0 from J; bases not matched to a gene: 7. Germline lookup yields CDR1 LNHDA and CDR2 SQIVND (reference sequence). There are 16 residues in the CDR3. The CDR3 loop reads CASSGTGAPMNTEAFF. The CDR3 coding sequence is TGTGCCAGTAGCGGGACAGGGGCCCCCATGAACACTGAAGCTTTCTTT.

V usage is TRBV4-1 and J usage is TRBJ2-7; possible D gene TRBD2, 7 bases. The V end lost 1 base, the J end lost 1 base, and 14 bases lay between the germline ends. This CDR3 is built from 16 residues. Germline V gene data show CDR1 as MGHRA and CDR2 as YSYEKL. DNA of the CDR3: TGCGCCAGCAGCCAAGCCGGGGGGCTGGCATCCTACGAGCAGTACTTC. It codes for CASSQAGGLASYEQYF.

The J gene is TRBJ1-3, the V gene TRBV18; D is possibly TRBD1 (6 bases). V shed 3 bases and J shed 0 bases, with 12 bases lying between them. Germline assignment: CDR1 KGHSH and CDR2 LQKENI. The CDR3 has 16 amino acids. The DNA for the CDR3 is TGTGCCAGCTCACCGACACAGGGAAACTCTGGAAACACCATATATTTT. Translation: CASSPTQGNSGNTIYF.

In this sample, this clone turned up many times. Other DNA sequences in this sample translate to the same CDR3. The chain joins TRBV7-2 to TRBJ2-3, with D perhaps TRBD1 (6 bases). The germline CDR1 and CDR2 sequences are SGHTA and FQGNSA. CDR3 length: 14 residues. The V end lost 1 base, the J end lost 5 bases, and 10 bases lay between the germline ends. The CDR3 sequence is CASSLGQGQDTQYF. The CDR3 nucleotides are TGTGCCAGCAGCTTAGGCCAGGGACAAGATACGCAGTATTTT.

This chain uses TRBV28 with TRBJ1-4; TRBD1 is a possible D gene (5 bases). This CDR3 has 16 amino acids. The V gene's germline CDR1 is MDHEN and CDR2 SYDVKM. Trimming removed 3 bases at V and 2 bases at J, with 13 bases between. CDR3 region: CASSFGRGGTNEKLFF. The CDR3 DNA reads as TGTGCCAGCAGTTTTGGGCGTGGGGGGACTAATGAAAAACTGTTTTTT.

This chain links TRBV5-1 with TRBJ2-7, with 13 bases that match TRBD2. The junction had 8 bases not matched to a gene; V was cut back by 0 bases and J by 5 bases. Looked up from germline, CDR1 is SGHRS and CDR2 is YFSETQ. The CDR3 runs to 17 residues. In DNA form, the CDR3 reads TGCGCCAGCAGCTTGGCCCCTTCCGGGACTAGCGGGGACGAGCAGTACTTC. Translated, it gives CASSLAPSGTSGDEQYF.

J is TRBJ1-6 and V is TRBV7-8; 11 positions agree with TRBD1. The CDR3 spans 14 residues. The germline gives CDR1 SGHVS, CDR2 FQNEAQ. Trimming cost V 5 bases and J 10 bases; bases outside gene matches: 4. Here the CDR3 DNA reads TGTGCCAGCAGCCGGGACAGGGGGTGGTCACCCCTCCACTTT. Translated, it gives CASSRDRGWSPLHF.

In regard to this clone: The junction differs from germline at one of its ends, possibly a read error. J is TRBJ2-5 and V is TRBV7-7; 10 bases match TRBD2. Per the germline V gene, CDR1 is SSHAT and CDR2 is FNYEAQ (reference sequence). There are 16 residues in the CDR3. This CDR3 is CASSHGSSGGLETQYF. The CDR3 bases are TGTGCTAGCAGCCATGGGTCTAGCGGGGGCCTGGAGACCCAGTACTTC.

The genes are TRBV7-9 and TRBJ1-3; D ambiguous. Germline V gene sequence: CDR1 SEHNR, CDR2 FQNEAQ (reference sequence). This CDR3 region has 12 residues. The V end was cut by 5 bases, the J end by 4 bases, with 6 bases between. The CDR3 DNA reads TGTGCCAGCAGCCCCCAGGGAAACACCATATATTTT. This translates into CASSPQGNTIYF.

The chain carries TRBV28 and TRBJ2-1, with D perhaps matching TRBD1 (6 bases). The germline gives CDR1 MDHEN, CDR2 SYDVKM. V was clipped by 2 bases and J by 4 bases, with 9 bases between them. The CDR3 length is 14 residues. CDR3 sequence (DNA): TGTGCCAGCAGTTTAGTCCAGGGGTACAATGAGCAGTTCTTC. Protein product: CASSLVQGYNEQFF.

V is TRBV29-1 and J is TRBJ2-7; TRBD2 matches at 9 bases. Trimming cost V 3 bases and J 2 bases; bases outside gene matches: 5. The CDR3 spans 14 residues. CDR1 SQVTM and CDR2 ANQGSEA come from the germline V gene. The CDR3, as DNA: TGCAGCGTTGACGGGTTAGCGGGGGCCTACGAGCAGTACTTC. This codes for CSVDGLAGAYEQYF.

This chain links TRBV27 with TRBJ2-5; 12 nucleotides match TRBD2. The CDR3 loop spans 16 amino acids. Trimming cost V 1 base and J 4 bases; bases outside gene matches: 4. Germline V CDR1 and CDR2: MNHEY, SMNVEV (reference sequence). For the CDR3, the DNA is TGTGCCAGCAGTTTATTGGGACTAGCGGGTGGAGAGACCCAGTACTTC. This codes for CASSLLGLAGGETQYF.

This chain links TRBV5-1 with TRBJ1-2; the D gene is possibly TRBD1 (5 bases). There are 14 residues in the CDR3. V shed 0 bases and J shed 7 bases, with 13 bases lying between them. Germline values: CDR1 SGHRS, CDR2 YFSETQ. The DNA of the CDR3 is TGCGCCAGCAGCTTGGCCCGAGGGACTGGTGGCTACACCTTC. It translates to CASSLARGTGGYTF.

This rearrangement joins TRBV10-2 to TRBJ2-1, with D uncertain. The V and J ends lost 3 bases and 0 bases respectively, with 9 bases between them. This CDR3 has 15 amino acids. Germline-derived CDR1 and CDR2 are WSHSY and SAAADI. The CDR3 DNA is TGCGCCAGCAGTGATCGGCGAGGCTCCTACAATGAGCAGTTCTTC. Its protein product is CASSDRRGSYNEQFF.